Below, one T cell receptor beta chain is given with its context. The data derive from a study of blood T cell repertoires in COVID-19. Overall study context: Italy, Spain and the United States were the sources of the convalescent and acute COVID-19 samples. PBMCs, B-cell-depleted T cells, or T cells were the source of the cDNA or gDNA that made up the material.

Original methodology: Reference gene primer amplification gave estimated nucleated cell counts. Sequenced by immunoSEQ multiplex PCR; TCRdb stores in-frame clones only, minus some. V and J calls and clone size are copied from that table; D and trimming were computed from the DNA. The sample carries under 300,000 clones, 82% recorded once. CDR3 length: 15 residues. The V and J ends lost 4 bases and 6 bases, in that order; junction bases with no gene match: 11. Germline V lookup: CDR1 SGHNT, CDR2 YYREEE (reference sequence). The source of this sequence is an elderly woman with active or convalescent COVID-19. The rearrangement uses TRBV5-4 and TRBJ2-3; 7 bases are a match to TRBD2. Sequencing used peripheral blood. The DNA for the CDR3 is TGTGCCAGCAGCCGGGACTACCCGGGGTGGGATACGCAGTATTTT. This sequence encodes CASSRDYPGWDTQYF.